Listed below are T cell receptor beta chains from one sample, sequenced in a study of beta chain features in type 1 diabetes. TCRdb keeps only in-frame clones here, not all; method: immunoSEQ multiplex PCR. The table records some 350,000 clones, over 8.5% of them present only once. The sequenced sample was central memory CD4+ T cells from blood. Receptors were obtained from a man aged 30-40 years with type 1 diabetes. Both conserved end residues are part of each CDR3. D genes are given only for firm matches. The size field is filled for only some rows; it gives once, few, many or a size class.

d_gene	v_gene	j_gene	abundance	CDR3aa	CDR3nt
TRBD1	TRBV6-5	TRBJ1-2	.	CASSSRTGHYGYTF	TGTGCCAGCAGTTCCCGGACAGGGCACTATGGCTACACCTTC
.	TRBV9	TRBJ1-1	few	CASSVALGGNTEAFF	TGTGCCAGCAGCGTAGCTCTCGGCGGGAACACTGAAGCTTTCTTT
TRBD2	TRBV29-1	TRBJ2-3	few	CSPSTFSGDADTQYF	TGCAGCCCCTCAACGTTTAGCGGGGACGCAGATACGCAGTATTTT
.	TRBV7-8	TRBJ2-7	few	CASSLSRERWQYF	TGTGCCAGCAGCTTAAGCCGGGAGCGGTGGCAGTACTTC
TRBD1	TRBV4-1	TRBJ1-2	.	CASSLETGAYGYTF	TGCGCCAGCAGCCTAGAGACAGGGGCCTATGGCTACACCTTC
.	TRBV14	TRBJ1-1	few	CASSHQRRERTEAFF	TGTGCCAGCAGCCATCAACGTCGGGAACGCACTGAAGCTTTCTTT
TRBD1	TRBV7-3	TRBJ2-5	.	CASSSGTGGETQYF	TGTGCCAGCAGCTCCGGGACAGGGGGCGAGACCCAGTACTTC
.	TRBV5-4	TRBJ1-4	.	CASSQGSSDRENEKLFF	TGCGCCAGCAGCCAAGGCAGTTCGGACAGAGAAAATGAAAAACTGTTTTTT
.	TRBV5-1	TRBJ2-2	.	CASSYYPGPSPGELFF	TGCGCCAGCAGCTACTATCCGGGTCCCAGCCCCGGGGAGCTGTTTTTT
.	TRBV9	TRBJ2-5	.	CASSQGRRNEETQYF	TGTGCCAGCAGCCAGGGAAGACGTAACGAAGAGACCCAGTACTTC
TRBD2	TRBV2	TRBJ2-7	few	CASGSGGYEQYF	TGTGCCAGCGGGTCGGGAGGGTACGAGCAGTACTTC
TRBD2	TRBV10-2	TRBJ2-1	few	CASSGGGSGIYNEQFF	TGCGCCAGCAGTGGGGGCGGGAGTGGAATATACAATGAGCAGTTCTTC
TRBD1	TRBV11-1	TRBJ2-5	.	CASSSQGASGETQYF	TGTGCCAGCAGCTCACAGGGGGCTAGTGGAGAGACCCAGTACTTC
.	TRBV5-1	TRBJ2-7	.	CASSFWASGAYEQYF	TGCGCCAGCAGCTTTTGGGCCTCCGGGGCCTACGAGCAGTACTTC
TRBD2	TRBV18	TRBJ2-5	few	CASSPGPAGYQETQYF	TGTGCCAGCTCCCCAGGTCCAGCGGGGTACCAAGAGACCCAGTACTTC
.	TRBV28	TRBJ2-3	many	CASSARTADTQYF	TGTGCCAGCAGCGCCAGGACCGCAGATACGCAGTATTTT
.	TRBV6-5	TRBJ2-5	few	CASKQETQYF	TGTGCCAGCAAGCAAGAGACCCAGTACTTC
.	TRBV10-3	TRBJ2-7	few	CAISELQDSYEQYF	TGTGCCATCAGTGAGCTACAGGACTCCTACGAGCAGTACTTC
.	TRBV5-8	TRBJ2-1	.	CASSPTGSYNEQFF	TGTGCCAGCAGCCCAACAGGCTCCTACAATGAGCAGTTCTTC
.	TRBV7-2	TRBJ2-3	.	CASSLLGTDTQYF	TGTGCCAGCAGCTTATTAGGCACAGATACGCAGTATTTT
.	TRBV4-2	TRBJ2-1	few	CASSPGYNEQFF	TGTGCCAGCAGCCCGGGATACAATGAGCAGTTCTTC
.	TRBV9	TRBJ1-1	few	CASSASRGNTEAFF	TGTGCCAGCAGCGCCTCTAGGGGGAACACTGAAGCTTTCTTT
.	TRBV5-1	TRBJ1-1	many	CASSLAVPRTVLSRNTEAFF	TGCGCCAGCAGCTTGGCCGTTCCCAGGACAGTACTTAGCAGGAACACTGAAGCTTTCTTT
TRBD1	TRBV28	TRBJ2-1	.	CASSWETGGYNEQFF	TGTGCCAGCAGTTGGGAGACAGGGGGCTACAATGAGCAGTTCTTC
TRBD1	TRBV5-1	TRBJ1-1	few	CASSQGQGYTEAFF	TGCGCCAGCAGCCAAGGACAGGGGTACACTGAAGCTTTCTTT
TRBD2	TRBV5-4	TRBJ2-5	.	CASSLAGGRETQYF	TGTGCCAGCAGCTTAGCGGGGGGGAGGGAGACCCAGTACTTC
.	TRBV13	TRBJ2-1	few	CASSLTSSGSGWYNEQFF	TGTGCCAGCAGCTTGACTTCATCTGGGAGCGGGTGGTACAATGAGCAGTTCTTC
.	TRBV2	TRBJ2-7	many	CASSEGHSQGSYEQYF	TGTGCCAGCAGTGAAGGGCATTCACAGGGTTCCTACGAGCAGTACTTC